This TCR beta chain was identified during a study of blood T cell repertoires in COVID-19 (TCRdb year 2020). General notes on the study: The collaborator samples originated in the United States, Italy and Spain and spanned the acute and convalescent phases of COVID-19. The material from the prospective study consisted of cDNA or gDNA derived from T cells, B-cell-depleted T cells, or PBMCs. The dataset comprised deeply sampled blood TCRbeta repertoires from subjects exposed to, actively infected with, or recovered from COVID-19. A freely available public database, intended as a resource for researchers studying the immune response to SARS-CoV-2, is where the repertoires were released. The samples were drawn from the first 160 participants of the ongoing ImmuneRACE study and from 1,254 subjects provided by 6 global collaborators. A de-identified subject ID, COVID-19 status, age in years and sex were almost always included in the sample metadata. HLA class I and class II types, where available, came from metadata supplied by the sample provider rather than from assay-based typing. Results and caveats for the whole study, not just this receptor: The quantity of clinical and demographic metadata differed by source and by participant and was supplied without curation.

A word on this clone: Its binding antigen is unknown. The record has no base qualities; no much larger clone is one base away.

Samples from volunteer blood donors who had recovered from COVID-19 were contributed by a second Seattle source. Collaborating institutions collected whole blood in K2EDTA tubes following their own protocols. For TCRbeta analysis, collaborator samples were shipped as frozen whole blood, as isolated PBMCs, or as DNA extracted from either sample type. Reading from cysteine to phenylalanine, the CDR3 counts 15 amino acids. Left in the record is the CDR3 DNA by itself, 45 bases read in frame from the first base. Based on the germline V gene, the CDR1 and CDR2 sequences are SNHLY and FYNNEI. The V end gives up 3 bases and the J end 3 bases, leaving 6 bases in the junction not matched to a gene. TCRbeta CDR3 regions were amplified from genomic DNA by means of the immunoSEQ Assay, a bias-controlled multiplex PCR. The authors' pipeline ran thus. Within the assay, amplification of reference gene primers was used to estimate how many nucleated cells each sample contained. To quantify the absolute abundance of each unique TCRbeta CDR3 rearrangement, sequence reads were collapsed and filtered. For each sample, productive Simpson clonality was calculated as the square root of Simpson's diversity index across productive rearrangements. TCRdb obtained this table from immuneACCESS and retained in-frame rearrangements with V and J assigned. These tables miss some clones; where compared with another copy, unresolved V genes account for less than half of the shortfall, and the remainder is unexplained. V and J calls and clone size are copied from that table; D and trimming were computed from the DNA. The sample contains about 220,000 clones, around 83% of them found a single time. The ten largest clones represent around 3% of the sample.

Sequencing was carried out using peripheral blood. This receptor chain uses TRBV2 and TRBJ2-3; TRBD1 lines up with 7 middle nucleotides. The TCR was taken from a man over 45 who had recovered from COVID-19. DNA sequence: TGTGCCAGCAGTGAGCGGCAGGGGGTGACAGATACGCAGTATTTT. Its protein product is CASSERQGVTDTQYF.